Sequencing of this T cell receptor (beta chain) was carried out in a study of T cells in localized non-small cell lung cancer (dated by TCRdb to the early 2020s). For the wider study: The study examined T cell repertoires in 200 to 250 patients with early-stage NSCLC and compared tumors with uninvolved tumor-adjacent lungs. NSCLC patients had a mean age of roughly 66 years, and around 140 were male and about a hundred female. The cohort comprised 236 treatment-naïve NSCLC patients with resected, localized lung tumors.

Points the paper makes about the study in general: A median of roughly 50 of the top 100 tumor clones turned up in the paired uninvolved adjacent lung, and 25 to 35 of those clones also ranked among the top 100 of that same adjacent lung. Since the design was exploratory, TCR variables were selected using unadjusted p-values with no false-discovery rate correction. Multi-region tumor sequencing was not performed, so intratumor heterogeneity could not be excluded. Higher T cell density in blood was associated with longer overall survival, whereas higher clonality in adjacent lung was associated with shorter survival. The highest T cell clonality was observed in uninvolved tumor-adjacent lung, where clonality exceeded that of tumor, suggesting that antigenic responses were more focused in uninvolved tumor-adjacent lung.

CDR1 and CDR2, looked up from the germline V gene, are MNHNS and SASEGT. Spanning cysteine to phenylalanine, the CDR3 consists of 17 amino acids. The DNA shown is the 51-base CDR3, in frame from base 1. V is reduced by 2 bases and J by 0 bases, leaving a spacing of 13 bases between them. This clone was counted once. Its antigen is unknown. No quality values exist for individual bases; no much larger clone is one base distant. At diagnosis, peripheral blood, uninvolved tumor-adjacent lung and tumor were collected and were preserved as a mix of fresh-frozen and FFPE material. Blood samples were analyzed as peripheral blood mononuclear cells for TCR repertoire profiling. The immunoSEQ Assay was used to sequence TCR beta CDR3 regions from DNA. The study's own analysis went as follows. T cell density was computed as TCR beta template counts normalized to usable DNA estimated by amplifying housekeeping genes. The preseqR package was used to estimate richness by extrapolating to 400,000 templates for PBMC samples and to 120,000 templates for tissue samples. Clonality was taken to be one minus Pielou's evenness. Tissue-enriched TCRs were identified by differential abundance testing using productive amino-acid clonotypes, minimum total count 5 and alpha 0.1. The Jaccard Index and the Morisita Overlap Index were used to quantify repertoire overlap between compartments. GLIPH clustered TCR beta CDR3s with public tetramer-defined viral CDR3s; viral motifs required at least three viral sequences plus V-gene enrichment. TCRdb mirrors the immuneACCESS table, restricted to in-frame sequences. Some clones are absent from its copies; in checked studies, under half trace to an unresolved V gene, and the reason for the others is unknown. For V, J and clone size, that table is used; D and trimming come from the DNA. The sample includes about 31,000 clones, with roughly nine tenths observed a single time. The top ten hold about a tenth of the sample.

This receptor chain uses TRBV6-1 and TRBJ2-2; no D segment can be confidently identified. The sample was peripheral blood, taken before any cancer treatment. This receptor was identified in a woman between 35 and 75 years old with stage I lung adenocarcinoma. The bases read TGTGCCAGCAGTGAAAGACGTGGTAGCCCGAACACCGGGGAGCTGTTTTTT. The encoded protein is CASSERRGSPNTGELFF.